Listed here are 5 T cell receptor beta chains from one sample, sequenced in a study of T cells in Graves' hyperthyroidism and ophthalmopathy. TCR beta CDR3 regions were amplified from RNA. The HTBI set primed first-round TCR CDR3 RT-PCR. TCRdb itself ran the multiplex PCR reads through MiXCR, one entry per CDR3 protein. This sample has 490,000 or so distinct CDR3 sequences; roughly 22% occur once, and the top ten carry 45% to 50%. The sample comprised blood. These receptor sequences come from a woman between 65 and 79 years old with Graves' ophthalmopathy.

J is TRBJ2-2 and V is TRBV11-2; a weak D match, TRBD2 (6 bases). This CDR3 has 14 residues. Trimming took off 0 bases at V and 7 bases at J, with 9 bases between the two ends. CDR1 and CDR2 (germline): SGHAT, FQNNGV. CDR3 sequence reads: CASSLDRLGGELFF. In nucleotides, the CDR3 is TGTGCCAGCAGCTTAGATCGACTAGGCGGGGAGCTGTTTTTT.

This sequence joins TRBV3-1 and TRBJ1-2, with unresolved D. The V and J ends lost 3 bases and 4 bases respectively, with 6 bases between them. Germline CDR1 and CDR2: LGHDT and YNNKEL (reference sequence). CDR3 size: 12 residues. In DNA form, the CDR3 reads TGTGCCAGCAGCCATCATGCCTATGGCTACACCTTC. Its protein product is CASSHHAYGYTF.

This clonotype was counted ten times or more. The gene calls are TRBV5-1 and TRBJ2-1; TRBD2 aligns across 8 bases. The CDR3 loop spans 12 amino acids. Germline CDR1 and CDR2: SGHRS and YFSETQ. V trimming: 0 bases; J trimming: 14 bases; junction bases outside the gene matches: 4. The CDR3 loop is CASSLDGRDKFF. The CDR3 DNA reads TGCGCCAGCAGCTTGGACGGGAGGGATAAGTTCTTC.

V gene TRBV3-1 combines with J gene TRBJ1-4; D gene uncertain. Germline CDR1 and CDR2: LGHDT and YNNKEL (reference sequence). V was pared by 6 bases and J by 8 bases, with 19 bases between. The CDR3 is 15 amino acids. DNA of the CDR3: TGTGCCAGCAGTCAAACTAAGGAGGTTGAAGAAAAACTGTTTTTT. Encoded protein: CASSQTKEVEEKLFF.

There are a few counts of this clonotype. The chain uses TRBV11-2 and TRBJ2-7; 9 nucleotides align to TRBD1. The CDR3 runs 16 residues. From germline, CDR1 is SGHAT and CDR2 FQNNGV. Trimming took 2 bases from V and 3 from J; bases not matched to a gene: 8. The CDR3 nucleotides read TGTGCCAGCAGCTTAATTCAGCGACAGGGGGGCTACGAGCAGTACTTC. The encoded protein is CASSLIQRQGGYEQYF.